Below are 21 T cell receptor beta chains sequenced from a single sample in a study of blood T cell repertoires in COVID-19. TCRdb's table, derived via immunoSEQ multiplex PCR, lists solely in-frame clones and lacks some. The sample lists roughly 250,000 clones; around 82% were seen once. Sequencing used PBMCs or T cells enriched from blood (not recorded which). These receptors were taken from a woman in her thirties or forties who had been exposed to COVID-19.

V and J are TRBV5-4 and TRBJ2-7; 10 bases align to TRBD2. The trim removed 2 bases at V and 0 bases at J, leaving 8 bases unmatched. Germline loops: CDR1 SGHNT, CDR2 YYREEE (reference sequence). The length of the CDR3 is 17 residues. CDR3 sequence (DNA): TGTGCCAGCAGCTTAGTAGCGGGGGGCCTTAGCTCCTACGAGCAGTACTTC. This gives the protein CASSLVAGGLSSYEQYF.

The chain links TRBV4-3 to TRBJ2-7, with a possible D match to TRBD1 (5 bases). The CDR3 is 15 amino acids. Per the germline V gene, CDR1 is LGHNA and CDR2 is YSLEER. Between the trimmed V and J ends, which lost 2 bases and 3 bases, there was a span of 14 bases. This CDR3 is CASSQSSGMGYEQYF. The CDR3 DNA follows: TGCGCCAGCAGCCAAAGCTCAGGGATGGGCTACGAGCAGTACTTC.

This rearrangement joins TRBV27 to TRBJ2-7; D is ambiguous. Germline CDR1 is MNHEY and CDR2 is SMNVEV (reference sequence). CDR3 length: 12 residues. Trimming cost V 3 bases and J 3 bases, with 6 bases left between them. CDR3 bases: TGTGCCAGCAGTTTTTTCGGCTACGAGCAGTACTTC. Translating gives CASSFFGYEQYF.

The chain combines TRBV6-5 with TRBJ2-2; 9 bases are a match to TRBD1. The CDR3 is 12 residues long. V lost 4 bases and J lost 14; bases outside the gene matches: 5. CDR1 MNHEY and CDR2 SVGAGI come from the germline V gene. The DNA of the CDR3 is TGTGCCAGCAGTTCGCCGGGACAGGGTCTGTTTTTT. Translated, it gives CASSSPGQGLFF.

V and J are TRBV15 and TRBJ1-1, with TRBD1 identical over 9 bases. This CDR3 is built from 14 residues. Germline loops: CDR1 LNHNV, CDR2 YYDKDF (reference sequence). V lost 3 bases, J lost 7 bases, and 6 bases stayed unmatched. CDR3 region: CATSSRQGGFEAFF. CDR3 coding DNA: TGTGCCACCAGCAGCCGACAGGGGGGTTTTGAAGCTTTCTTT.

The J gene is TRBJ1-1, the V gene TRBV11-2; 7 bases fit TRBD1. J gave up 5 bases and V 10 bases, and 10 bases lay outside the gene matches. Germline lookup yields CDR1 SGHAT and CDR2 FQNNGV. This CDR3 spans 13 amino acids. CDR3 amino acids: CATGDSVKTEAFF. The CDR3 nucleotides are TGTGCCACGGGGGACAGCGTCAAGACTGAAGCTTTCTTT.

The genes are TRBV11-2 and TRBJ2-3; D gene uncertain. Germline V CDR1 and CDR2: SGHAT, FQNNGV. The CDR3 is 12 amino acids. Trimming removed 6 bases from V and 2 bases from J, with 6 bases in between. The CDR3 DNA is TGTGCCAGCAGTTACAACACAGATACGCAGTATTTT. Protein: CASSYNTDTQYF. Full variable domain (missing parts from reference TRBV11-2 and TRBJ2-3): EAGVAQSPRYKIIEKRQSVAFWCNPISGHATLYWYQQILGQGPKLLIQFQNNGVVDDSQLPKDRFSAERLKGVDSTLKIQPAKLEDSAVYLCASSYNTDTQYFGPGTRLTVL.

The chain has TRBV6-5 and TRBJ1-1, with D possibly being TRBD1 (6 bases). Germline V CDR1 and CDR2: MNHEY, SVGAGI. V was trimmed by 5 bases and J by 7 bases, leaving 17 bases between them. The CDR3 covers 14 residues. The chain's CDR3 is CASSRPEGGGEAFF. Here the CDR3 DNA reads TGTGCCAGCAGTAGGCCGGAAGGGGGGGGTGAAGCTTTCTTT.

The chain has TRBV3-1 (or the pseudogene TRBV3-2) and TRBJ1-4; D is perhaps TRBD1 (5 bases). CDR1 and CDR2 (germline): LGHDT, YNNKEL (reference sequence). V was trimmed by 0 bases and J by 6 bases, leaving 8 bases between them. This CDR3 region has 14 residues. CDR3 nucleotides: TGTGCCAGCAGCCAAGACGCAGGGTATGAAAAACTGTTTTTT. This gives the protein CASSQDAGYEKLFF.

The chain links TRBV7-2 to TRBJ2-2, with D possibly matching TRBD2 (6 bases). Trimming took 6 bases from V and 13 from J, leaving 15 bases between them. The length of the CDR3 is 12 residues. Germline V CDR1 and CDR2: SGHTA, FQGNSA. CDR3 sequence reads: CASSPVPGLLFF. CDR3 bases: TGTGCCAGCAGTCCCGTACCGGGACTGCTGTTTTTT.

The chain has TRBV10-3 and TRBJ2-7, with TRBD2 matching over 7 bases. Germline V gene sequence: CDR1 ENHRY, CDR2 SYGVKD. This CDR3 is built from 15 residues. Losses at the gene ends were 0 bases for V and 6 bases for J; bases not matched to a gene: 8. The CDR3 coding sequence is TGTGCCATCAGTGAGTCGGGGAGGGACGGGGGCGAGCAGTACTTC. The encoded protein is CAISESGRDGGEQYF.

The CDR3 sequence: CASSHRSSGQPWVETQYF. As DNA, the CDR3 is TGTGCCAGCAGCCACCGCTCTTCGGGACAGCCGTGGGTAGAGACCCAGTACTTC. V gene TRBV3-1 (or the pseudogene TRBV3-2) combines with J gene TRBJ2-5; 7 nucleotides agree with TRBD1. V was clipped by 3 bases and J by 4 bases; unmatched bases: 17. The CDR3 is made up of 18 amino acids. Germline CDR1 is LGHDT and CDR2 is YNNKEL (reference sequence).

There are a few counts of this clone. This rearrangement joins TRBV11-2 to TRBJ1-4; weak D call: TRBD1 (5 bases). The CDR3 consists of 14 residues. V lost 4 bases and J lost 7, with 13 bases in between. CDR1 and CDR2 from the germline V gene are SGHAT and FQNNGV. CDR3 loop: CASSSGSSGEKLFF. The CDR3 nucleotides read TGTGCCAGCAGCTCAGGGTCTTCGGGTGAAAAACTGTTTTTT.

The J gene is TRBJ1-2, the V gene TRBV25-1; no clear D. The V gene lost 1 base and the J gene lost 8 bases, with 20 bases spanning the gap. Germline values: CDR1 MGHDK, CDR2 SYGVNS. The CDR3 contains 16 residues. The CDR3 DNA sequence: TGTGCCAGCAGTGAATCGTGGAGGCAAACAAGGAGGGGCTACACCTTC. As protein: CASSESWRQTRRGYTF.

This CDR3 reads CASSSPQSRGSYGYTF. CDR3 DNA sequence: TGTGCCAGCAGCTCGCCGCAGAGCAGGGGAAGCTATGGCTACACCTTC. The chain recombines TRBV7-2 with TRBJ1-2; D might be TRBD1 (6 bases). V was clipped by 4 bases and J by 4 bases, with 19 bases between them. CDR1 is SGHTA and CDR2 is FQGNSA in the germline V gene. There are 16 residues in the CDR3. Supplemented by reference TRBV7-2 and TRBJ1-2, the full variable domain reads GAGVSQSPSNKVTEKGKDVELRCDPISGHTALYWYRQSLGQGLEFLIYFQGNSAPDKSGLPSDRFSAERTGGSVSTLTIQRTQQEDSAVYLCASSSPQSRGSYGYTFGSGTRLTVV.

This chain connects TRBV10-2 to TRBJ1-5; 8 bases line up with TRBD1. After removal of 4 bases from V and 6 bases from J, the junction contained 2 bases not matched to a gene. Germline V gene data show CDR1 as WSHSY and CDR2 as SAAADI. This CDR3 has 13 residues. CDR3 residues: CASSADRVQPQHF. CDR3 in DNA: TGCGCCAGCAGTGCGGACAGGGTTCAGCCCCAGCATTTT.

This chain connects TRBV2 to TRBJ1-1; 8 bases are a match to TRBD1. Germline V gene sequence: CDR1 SNHLY, CDR2 FYNNEI. This CDR3 has 17 residues. With 6 bases clipped from V and 1 base from J, the junction kept 13 bases outside the gene matches. The chain's CDR3 is CASRGPNRGVTNTEAFF. In DNA form, the CDR3 reads TGTGCCAGCAGGGGCCCAAACAGGGGGGTCACGAACACTGAAGCTTTCTTT.

This clone was counted a single time. This sequence joins TRBV3-1 (or the pseudogene TRBV3-2) and TRBJ2-1, with a possible D match to TRBD1 (5 bases). The V gene's germline CDR1 is LGHDT and CDR2 YNNKEL (reference sequence). This CDR3 region has 15 residues. Trimming took 4 bases from V and 2 from J, leaving 12 bases between them. CDR3 in amino acids: CASSPRRDAYNEQFF. In DNA form, the CDR3 reads TGTGCCAGCAGCCCGCGCAGGGATGCCTACAATGAGCAGTTCTTC.

The V call is TRBV7-9, the J call TRBJ1-4, with 9 nucleotides matching TRBD1. This CDR3 has 14 residues. V gave up 3 bases and J gave up 5 bases; unmatched junction bases: 1. Germline V gene lookup returns CDR1 SEHNR and CDR2 FQNEAQ (reference sequence). The CDR3 DNA follows: TGTGCCAGCAGCTTCGGGACAGGGAATGAAAAACTGTTTTTT. Translation: CASSFGTGNEKLFF.

The chain recombines TRBV5-4 with TRBJ1-3; no clear D gene. The CDR3 totals 14 residues. Germline lookup yields CDR1 SGHNT and CDR2 YYREEE (reference sequence). Trimming took 0 bases from V and 1 from J, leaving 5 bases between them. The CDR3 DNA sequence: TGTGCCAGCAGCTTGGATCTATCTGGAAACACCATATATTTT. Translation: CASSLDLSGNTIYF. The full variable domain, its missing parts supplied by reference TRBV5-4 and TRBJ1-3, is ETGVTQSPTHLIKTRGQQVTLRCSSQSGHNTVSWYQQALGQGPQFIFQYYREEENGRGNFPPRFSGLQFPNYSSELNVNALELDDSALYLCASSLDLSGNTIYFGEGSWLTVV.

The chain carries TRBV6-5 and TRBJ1-2; 7 bases align to TRBD1. V was pared by 0 bases and J by 4 bases, with 2 bases of the junction left unmatched. The CDR3 extends over 14 amino acids. CDR1 and CDR2 from the germline V gene are MNHEY and SVGAGI. CDR3 loop: CASSYSQGTYGYTF. CDR3 bases: TGTGCCAGCAGTTACTCACAGGGGACCTATGGCTACACCTTC.